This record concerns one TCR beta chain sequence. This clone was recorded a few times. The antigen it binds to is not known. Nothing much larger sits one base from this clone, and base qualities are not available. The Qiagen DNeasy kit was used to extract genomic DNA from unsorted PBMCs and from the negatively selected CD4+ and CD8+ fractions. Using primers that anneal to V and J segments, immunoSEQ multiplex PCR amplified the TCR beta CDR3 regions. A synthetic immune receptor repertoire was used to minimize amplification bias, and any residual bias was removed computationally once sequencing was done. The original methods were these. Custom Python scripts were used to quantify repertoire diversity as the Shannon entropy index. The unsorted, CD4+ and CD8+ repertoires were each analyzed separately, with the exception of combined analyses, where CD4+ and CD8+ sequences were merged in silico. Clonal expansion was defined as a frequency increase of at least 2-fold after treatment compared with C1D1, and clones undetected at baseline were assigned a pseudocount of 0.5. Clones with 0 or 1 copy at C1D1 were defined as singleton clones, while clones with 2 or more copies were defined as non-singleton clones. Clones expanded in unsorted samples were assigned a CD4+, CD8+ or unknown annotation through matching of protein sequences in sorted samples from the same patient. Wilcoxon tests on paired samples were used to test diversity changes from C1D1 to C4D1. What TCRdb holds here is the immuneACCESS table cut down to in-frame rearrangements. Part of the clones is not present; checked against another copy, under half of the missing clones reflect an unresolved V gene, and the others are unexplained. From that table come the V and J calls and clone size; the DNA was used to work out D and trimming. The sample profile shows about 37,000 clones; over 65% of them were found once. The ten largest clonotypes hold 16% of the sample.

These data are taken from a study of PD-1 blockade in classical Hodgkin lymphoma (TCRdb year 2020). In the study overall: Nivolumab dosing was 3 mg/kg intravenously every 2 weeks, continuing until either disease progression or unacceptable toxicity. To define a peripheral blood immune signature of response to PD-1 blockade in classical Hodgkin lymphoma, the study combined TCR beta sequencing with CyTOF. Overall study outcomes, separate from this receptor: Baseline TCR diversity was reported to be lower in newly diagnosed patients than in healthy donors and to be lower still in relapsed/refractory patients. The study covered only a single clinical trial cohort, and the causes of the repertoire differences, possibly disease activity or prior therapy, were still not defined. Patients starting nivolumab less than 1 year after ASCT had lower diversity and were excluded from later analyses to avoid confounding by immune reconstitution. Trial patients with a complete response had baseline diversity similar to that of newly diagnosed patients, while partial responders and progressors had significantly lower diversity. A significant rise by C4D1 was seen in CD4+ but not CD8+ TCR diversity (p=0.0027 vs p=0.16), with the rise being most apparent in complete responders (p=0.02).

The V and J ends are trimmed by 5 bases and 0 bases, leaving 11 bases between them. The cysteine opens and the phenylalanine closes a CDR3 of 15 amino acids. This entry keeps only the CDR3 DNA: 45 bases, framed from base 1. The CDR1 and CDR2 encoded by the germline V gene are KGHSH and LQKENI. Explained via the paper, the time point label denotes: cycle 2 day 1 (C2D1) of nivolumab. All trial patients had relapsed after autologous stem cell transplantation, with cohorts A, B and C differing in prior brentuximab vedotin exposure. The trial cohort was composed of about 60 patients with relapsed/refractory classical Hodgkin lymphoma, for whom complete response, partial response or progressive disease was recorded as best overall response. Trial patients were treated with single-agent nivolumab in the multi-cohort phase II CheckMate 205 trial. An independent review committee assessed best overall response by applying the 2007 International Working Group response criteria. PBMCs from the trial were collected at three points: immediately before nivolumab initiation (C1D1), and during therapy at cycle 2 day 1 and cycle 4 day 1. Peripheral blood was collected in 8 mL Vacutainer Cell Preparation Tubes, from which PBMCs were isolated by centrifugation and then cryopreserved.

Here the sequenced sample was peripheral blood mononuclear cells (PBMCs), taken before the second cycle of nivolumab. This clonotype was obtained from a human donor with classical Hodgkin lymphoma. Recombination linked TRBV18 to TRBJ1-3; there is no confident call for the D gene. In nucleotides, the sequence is TGTGCCAGCTCAGCCCAACGGGGCTCTGGAAACACCATATATTTT. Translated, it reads CASSAQRGSGNTIYF.